One and the same sample provided the 14 T cell receptor beta chains below, sequenced in a study of T cell repertoires in cytomegalovirus infection (dated by TCRdb to about 2019). This sample's treatment or condition label indicates: in vitro stimulation with specific CMV peptide epitopes to enrich CMV-specific T cells. Their target antigens are unknown. Sequenced on an Illumina HiSeq 1500. TCRdb handled the public reads itself, with Q25 trimming in fastp and clone calling in MiXCR, and kept productive beta chains. A single entry per CDR3 protein holds the most common genes and DNA from its merged rows. The sample table records hundreds of thousands of distinct CDR3 sequences; 42% of these occur just once. The top ten clonotypes cover approximately 40% of the sample. The sequenced sample was cultured PBMCs, obtained from culture after CMV antigen stimulation. The receptors derive from a human donor in good health (CMV status not recorded). Some clones in this sample may be carry-over from other donors' samples.

The V gene is TRBV6-1, the J gene TRBJ1-3; possible D gene TRBD1, 5 bases. Deletions cut 6 bases from V and 7 bases from J, with 13 bases between. The CDR3 totals 13 residues. The germline V gene encodes CDR1 MNHNS and CDR2 SASEGT. The CDR3 loop is CASRPTGPNTIYF. The CDR3 DNA follows: TGTGCCAGCAGACCTACAGGCCCGAACACCATATATTTT.

The rearrangement links TRBV7-2 to TRBJ2-1; 8 bases are a match to TRBD2. With 1 base clipped from V and 0 bases from J, the junction kept 5 bases outside the gene matches. The CDR3 extends over 17 amino acids. Per germline, CDR1 SGHTA and CDR2 FQGNSA. The CDR3 nucleotides read TGTGCCAGCAGCTTAGATGCGGGAGGAGGCTCCTACAATGAGCAGTTCTTC. Its translation is CASSLDAGGGSYNEQFF.

This clonotype has more than one count but fewer than ten. J is TRBJ1-5 and V is TRBV12-3 or TRBV12-4, with unresolved D. The CDR3 covers 12 residues. Trimming cost V 6 bases and J 10 bases, with 13 bases left between them. The CDR3 region has the DNA TGTGCCAGCAGAAAAGGGCTTGGTCCCCAGCATTTT. Encoded protein: CASRKGLGPQHF.

The CDR3 is CASSLLVASNTEAFF. The CDR3 bases are TGTGCCAGCAGTTTATTAGTTGCCTCAAACACTGAAGCTTTCTTT. This chain connects TRBV6-5 to TRBJ1-1; no reliable D call. V was trimmed by 4 bases and J by 2 bases, leaving 14 bases between them. The CDR3 has 15 residues. In germline, CDR1 is MNHEY, CDR2 SVGAGI.

In this sample, this clonotype turned up once. The rearrangement uses TRBV6-6 and TRBJ1-6; 8 nucleotides match TRBD1. J was trimmed by 16 bases and V by 8 bases; bases with no gene match: 7. CDR1 is MNHNY, CDR2 SVGAGI, per germline (reference sequence). The CDR3 runs to 11 residues. In DNA, the CDR3 is TGTGCCAGCCTGACAGGGGCCTATCTCCACTTT. This sequence encodes CASLTGAYLHF.

The chain recombines TRBV6-2 or TRBV6-3 with TRBJ2-7; D may correspond to TRBD1 or TRBD2 (5 bases each). V lost 6 bases, J lost 2 bases, and 17 bases lay in between. This CDR3 comprises 15 residues. Per the germline V gene, CDR1 is MNHEY and CDR2 is SVGEGT. The CDR3 nucleotides read TGTGCCAGCAGCAAAAGTACGAGGGGCGCCTACGAGCAGTACTTC. Its protein is CASSKSTRGAYEQYF.

The genes are TRBV7-2 and TRBJ2-3; D not certain. The germline V gene encodes CDR1 SGHTA and CDR2 FQGNSA. Trimming took off 5 bases at V and 0 bases at J, with 9 bases between the two ends. This CDR3 comprises 14 residues. The CDR3 sequence is CASSRNPSTDTQYF. The CDR3 region has the DNA TGTGCCAGCAGCCGTAACCCTAGCACAGATACGCAGTATTTT.

The chain combines TRBV7-2 with TRBJ1-6; a possible D gene is TRBD1 (5 bases). Germline V gives CDR1 SGHTA, CDR2 FQGNSA. Trimming cost V 6 bases and J 7 bases, with 22 bases left between them. The CDR3 is 17 amino acids. Here the CDR3 reads CASRYKSQGGSNSPLHF. CDR3 nucleotide sequence: TGTGCCAGCAGATACAAATCCCAGGGAGGAAGCAATTCACCCCTCCACTTT. The whole variable domain, remainder taken from reference TRBV7-2 and TRBJ1-6, is GAGVSQSPSNKVTEKGKDVELRCDPISGHTALYWYRQSLGQGLEFLIYFQGNSAPDKSGLPSDRFSAERTGGSVSTLTIQRTQQEDSAVYLCASRYKSQGGSNSPLHFGNGTRLTVT.

The J gene is TRBJ2-2, the V gene TRBV5-1; D unresolved. The V end lost 10 bases, the J end lost 0 bases, and 10 bases lay between the germline ends. Germline loops: CDR1 SGHRS, CDR2 YFSETQ. The CDR3 consists of 13 residues. This CDR3 reads CASRFANTGELFF. The DNA for the CDR3 is TGCGCCTCTAGGTTTGCGAACACCGGGGAGCTGTTTTTT.

V gene TRBV7-6 combines with J gene TRBJ2-7; 12 bases agree with TRBD2. Germline V gene lookup returns CDR1 SGHVS and CDR2 FNYEAQ. V lost 0 bases to trimming and J lost 9 bases; unmatched junction nucleotides: 6. The CDR3 is 15 residues long. CDR3 nucleotide sequence: TGTGCCAGCAGCTTAGCTCTACTAGCGGGAGGCGTGCAGTACTTC. Residues: CASSLALLAGGVQYF.

The V and J genes are TRBV7-9 and TRBJ2-7; 9 bases fit TRBD1. The J segment lost 0 bases and the V segment lost 3 bases, leaving 6 bases of the junction unmatched. Germline V gene lookup returns CDR1 SEHNR and CDR2 FQNEAQ (reference sequence). This CDR3 spans 16 amino acids. The CDR3 is CASSFGWGQGSYEQYF. The CDR3 nucleotides read TGTGCCAGCAGCTTCGGATGGGGACAGGGCTCCTACGAGCAGTACTTC.

V gene TRBV4-3 combines with J gene TRBJ2-1; 12 nucleotides agree with TRBD2. The CDR3 totals 16 residues. Germline CDR1 and CDR2: LGHNA and YSLEER. The trim removed 0 bases at V and 9 bases at J, leaving 6 bases unmatched. The CDR3 here is CASSQDASGRGGEQFF. The CDR3 DNA sequence: TGCGCCAGCAGCCAAGATGCTAGCGGGAGGGGGGGTGAGCAGTTCTTC.

The CDR3 spells CASSRTGTSVDEQYF. In DNA, the CDR3 is TGTGCCAGCAGTCGAACCGGGACTAGCGTAGACGAGCAGTACTTC. J is TRBJ2-7 and V is TRBV6-5; 10 bases agree with TRBD2. This CDR3 has 15 amino acids. The J segment lost 5 bases and the V segment lost 5 bases, leaving 9 bases of the junction unmatched. The germline V gene encodes CDR1 MNHEY and CDR2 SVGAGI.

This clonotype was picked up many times. V is TRBV7-2 and J is TRBJ1-2; TRBD1 aligns across 10 bases. CDR3 length: 15 residues. In germline, CDR1 is SGHTA, CDR2 FQGNSA. The junction had 7 bases not matched to a gene; V was cut back by 2 bases and J by 7 bases. The CDR3 bases are TGTGCCAGCAGCTTAAGGGGACAGGGGCAAAGTGGCTACACCTTC. This codes for CASSLRGQGQSGYTF. Combining the CDR3 with reference TRBV7-2 and TRBJ1-2 gives the whole variable domain GAGVSQSPSNKVTEKGKDVELRCDPISGHTALYWYRQSLGQGLEFLIYFQGNSAPDKSGLPSDRFSAERTGGSVSTLTIQRTQQEDSAVYLCASSLRGQGQSGYTFGSGTRLTVV.